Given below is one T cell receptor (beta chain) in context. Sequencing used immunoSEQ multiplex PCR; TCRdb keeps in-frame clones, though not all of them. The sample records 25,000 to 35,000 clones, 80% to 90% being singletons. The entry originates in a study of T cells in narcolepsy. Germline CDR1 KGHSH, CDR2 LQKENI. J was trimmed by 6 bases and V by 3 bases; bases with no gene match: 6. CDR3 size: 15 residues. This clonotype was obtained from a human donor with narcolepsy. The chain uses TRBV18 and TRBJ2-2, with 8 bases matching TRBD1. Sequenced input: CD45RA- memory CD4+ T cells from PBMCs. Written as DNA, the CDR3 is TGTGCCAGCTCACCCGACAGGGGCAGATCCGGGGAGCTGTTTTTT. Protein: CASSPDRGRSGELFF.